This TCR beta chain was found in a study of post-analysis software for immune sequencing data. Overall study: Recorded disease courses covered relapsing-remitting, secondary progressive and progressive-relapsing multiple sclerosis. Some patients had no subtype annotation. The study's findings and limits: Comparison with controls showed significantly lower normalized Chao1 diversity in multiple sclerosis patients. Among several TRBV segments more frequent in patients than controls were TRBV5-6, TRBV5-1 and TRBV20-1.

Details on this clonotype: What it binds is unknown. One end of the junction fails to match germline, which may point to a read error.

From germline, CDR1 is DFQATT and CDR2 SNEGSKA (reference sequence). This CDR3 has 16 amino acids. cDNA libraries for TCR beta contained unique molecular identifiers. TCRdb fed the PCR reads into MiXCR, producing one record per CDR3 protein. This sample has 170,000 or so distinct CDR3 sequences, with about 32% found just once. Sequencing was done on a sample of blood. The sequence came from a girl under 18 with multiple sclerosis. The V gene is TRBV20-1, the J gene TRBJ2-1; 7 nucleotides agree with TRBD2. The CDR3 reads CSARQGGSDSYNKQFF. CDR3 sequence (DNA): TGCAGTGCTAGACAAGGCGGGAGCGACTCCTACAATAAGCAGTTCTTC.